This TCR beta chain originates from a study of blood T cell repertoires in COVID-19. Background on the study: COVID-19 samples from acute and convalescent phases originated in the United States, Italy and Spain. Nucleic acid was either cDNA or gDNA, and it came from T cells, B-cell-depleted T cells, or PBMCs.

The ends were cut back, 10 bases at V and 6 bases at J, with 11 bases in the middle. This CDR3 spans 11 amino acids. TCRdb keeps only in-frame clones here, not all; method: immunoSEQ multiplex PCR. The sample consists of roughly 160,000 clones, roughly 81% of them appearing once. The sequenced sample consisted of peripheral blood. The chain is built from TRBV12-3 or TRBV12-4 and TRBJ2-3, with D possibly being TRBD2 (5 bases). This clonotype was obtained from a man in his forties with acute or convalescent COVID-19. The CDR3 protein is CAIQLGDTQYF. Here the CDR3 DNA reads TGTGCCATCCAACTAGGGGATACGCAGTATTTT.